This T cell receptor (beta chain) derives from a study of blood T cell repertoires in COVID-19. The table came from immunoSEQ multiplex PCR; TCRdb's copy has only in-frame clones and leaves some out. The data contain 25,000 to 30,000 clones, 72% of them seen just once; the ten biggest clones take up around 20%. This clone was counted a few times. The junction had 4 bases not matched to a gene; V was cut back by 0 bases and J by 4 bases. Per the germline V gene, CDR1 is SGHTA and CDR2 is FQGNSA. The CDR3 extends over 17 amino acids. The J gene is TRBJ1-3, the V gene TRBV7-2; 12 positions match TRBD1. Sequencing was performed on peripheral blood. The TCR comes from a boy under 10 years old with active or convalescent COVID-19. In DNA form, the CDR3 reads TGTGCCAGCAGCTTAGCCGGGACAGGGGGCGCCGGAAACACCATATATTTT. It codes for CASSLAGTGGAGNTIYF.